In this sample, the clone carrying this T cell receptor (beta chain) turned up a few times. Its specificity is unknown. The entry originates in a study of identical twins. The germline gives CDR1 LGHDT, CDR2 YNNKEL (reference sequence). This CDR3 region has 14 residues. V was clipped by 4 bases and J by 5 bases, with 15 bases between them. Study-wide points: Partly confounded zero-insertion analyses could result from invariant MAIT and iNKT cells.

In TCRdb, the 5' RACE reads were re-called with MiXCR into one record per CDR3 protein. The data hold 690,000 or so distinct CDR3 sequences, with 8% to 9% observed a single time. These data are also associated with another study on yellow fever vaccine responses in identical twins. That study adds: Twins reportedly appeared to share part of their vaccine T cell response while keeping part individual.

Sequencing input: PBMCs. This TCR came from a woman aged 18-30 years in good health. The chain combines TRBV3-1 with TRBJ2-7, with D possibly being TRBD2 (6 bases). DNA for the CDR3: TGTGCCAGCAGCCCCGGGGGAGTATCTGACGAGCAGTACTTC. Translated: CASSPGGVSDEQYF.